The TCR beta chain under discussion was sequenced for a study of technical replicates of blood from several donors. Profiled with immunoSEQ multiplex PCR; TCRdb holds only in-frame clones, not every one. The data show under 70,000 clones, 90% to 95% seen once. V lost 10 bases to trimming and J lost 5 bases, with 13 bases between them. This CDR3 has 12 residues. Looked up from germline, CDR1 is ENHRY and CDR2 is SYGVKD. This clonotype was sampled from a human donor in good health. Some clones in this sample may be carry-over from other donors' samples. The material sequenced was PBMCs. J is TRBJ2-3 and V is TRBV10-3; D perhaps matches TRBD2 (7 bases). In nucleotides, the CDR3 is TGTGCCACCCGGCGGGGGCAAGATACGCAGTATTTT. It is translated as CATRRGQDTQYF.